The 3 T cell receptor beta chains in this list originate from one sample, sequenced in a study of post-analysis software for immune sequencing data. Study-level results: Elevated frequency relative to controls characterized several TRBV segments in patients, TRBV5-6, TRBV5-1 and TRBV20-1 among them.

Which antigens these TCRs recognize remains unknown. Unique molecular identifiers were built into the TCR beta cDNA libraries. MiXCR, applied by TCRdb to the PCR reads, yields one record per CDR3 protein. The data contain 350,000 to 450,000 distinct CDR3 sequences, approximately 42% of them singletons. Sequencing was performed on blood. The receptors were sampled from a girl under 10 years old with multiple sclerosis.

This clonotype was observed a handful of times. The chain combines TRBV2 with TRBJ1-6; no clear D gene. CDR3 length equals 11 residues. Trimming cost V 6 bases and J 10 bases, with 7 bases left between them. Per germline, CDR1 SNHLY and CDR2 FYNNEI. This CDR3 reads CASSPGSPLHF. The CDR3 DNA reads as TGTGCCAGCAGCCCAGGCTCACCCCTCCACTTT. The entire variable domain, with the rest obtained from reference TRBV2 and TRBJ1-6, is as follows: EPEVTQTPSHQVTQMGQEVILRCVPISNHLYFYWYRQILGQKVEFLVSFYNNEISEKSEIFDDQFSVERPDGSNFTLKIRSTKLEDSAMYFCASSPGSPLHFGNGTRLTVT.

Comment on this clonotype: One end of the junction does not line up with germline, which may come from a read error. The V gene is TRBV6-1, the J gene TRBJ1-2; D is uncertain. Germline V gene sequence: CDR1 MNHNS, CDR2 SASEGT. CDR3 length: 14 amino acids. In DNA, the CDR3 is TGTGCCGGCAGTGAAATGCCGGGATTGGACGGCTACACCTTC. This codes for CAGSEMPGLDGYTF.

The chain carries TRBV7-2 and TRBJ1-2, with D possibly matching TRBD1 (6 bases). Trimming pared 8 bases from V and 6 bases from J, leaving 16 bases between. CDR3 length: 13 amino acids. Germline V gene sequence: CDR1 SGHTA, CDR2 FQGNSA. The DNA of the CDR3 is TGTGCCAGCCGGGGTACAGGGTGGCATGGCTACACCTTC. Its protein product is CASRGTGWHGYTF.